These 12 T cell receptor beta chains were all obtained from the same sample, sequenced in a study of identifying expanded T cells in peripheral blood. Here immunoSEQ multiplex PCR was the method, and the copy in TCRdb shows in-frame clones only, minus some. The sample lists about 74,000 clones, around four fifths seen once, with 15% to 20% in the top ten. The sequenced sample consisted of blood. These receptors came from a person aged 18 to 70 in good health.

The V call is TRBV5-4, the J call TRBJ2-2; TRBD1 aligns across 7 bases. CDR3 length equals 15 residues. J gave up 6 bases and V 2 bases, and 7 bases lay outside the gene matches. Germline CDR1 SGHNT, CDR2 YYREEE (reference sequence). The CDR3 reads CASSLNDRVAGELFF. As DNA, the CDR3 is TGTGCCAGCAGCTTAAACGACAGGGTGGCCGGGGAGCTGTTTTTT.

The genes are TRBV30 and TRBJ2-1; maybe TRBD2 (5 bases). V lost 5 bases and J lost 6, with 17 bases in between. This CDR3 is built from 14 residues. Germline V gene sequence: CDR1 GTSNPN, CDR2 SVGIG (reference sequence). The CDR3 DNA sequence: TGTGCCTGGCTGGGCGGGCTAGCCGCCAATGAGCAGTTCTTC. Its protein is CAWLGGLAANEQFF.

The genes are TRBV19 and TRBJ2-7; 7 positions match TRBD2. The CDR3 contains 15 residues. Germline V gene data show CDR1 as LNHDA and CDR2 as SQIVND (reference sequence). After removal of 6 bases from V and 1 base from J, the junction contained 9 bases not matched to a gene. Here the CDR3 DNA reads TGTGCCAGTAGCCTTGGGGCTAGCGGATCCTACGAGCAGTACTTC. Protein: CASSLGASGSYEQYF.

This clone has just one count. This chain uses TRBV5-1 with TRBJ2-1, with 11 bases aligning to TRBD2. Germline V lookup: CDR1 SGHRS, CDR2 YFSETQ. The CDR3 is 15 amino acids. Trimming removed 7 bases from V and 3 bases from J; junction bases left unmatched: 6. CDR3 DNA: TGCGCCAGCGGATTACTAGCGGGAGTCTACAATGAGCAGTTCTTC. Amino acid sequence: CASGLLAGVYNEQFF.

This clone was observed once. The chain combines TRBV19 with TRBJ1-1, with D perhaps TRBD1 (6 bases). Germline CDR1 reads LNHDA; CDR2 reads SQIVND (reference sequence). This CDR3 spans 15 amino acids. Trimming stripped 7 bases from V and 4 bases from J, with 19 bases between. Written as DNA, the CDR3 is TGTGCCAGTACTGTAGGGGGGGGTACCAGCACTGAAGCTTTCTTT. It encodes CASTVGGGTSTEAFF. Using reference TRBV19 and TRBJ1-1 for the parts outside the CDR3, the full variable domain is DGGITQSPKYLFRKEGQNVTLSCEQNLNHDAMYWYRQDPGQGLRLIYYSQIVNDFQKGDIAEGYSVSREKKESFPLTVTSAQKNPTAFYLCASTVGGGTSTEAFFGQGTRLTVV.

The CDR3 coding sequence is TGTGCCAGTGGGGGGCTATCGGATACGCAGTATTTT. This sequence encodes CASGGLSDTQYF. The chain links TRBV10-3 to TRBJ2-3; D may correspond to TRBD1 or TRBD2 (6 bases each). Trimming took 10 bases from V and 6 from J, leaving 14 bases between them. The CDR3 has 12 residues. Germline loops: CDR1 ENHRY, CDR2 SYGVKD.

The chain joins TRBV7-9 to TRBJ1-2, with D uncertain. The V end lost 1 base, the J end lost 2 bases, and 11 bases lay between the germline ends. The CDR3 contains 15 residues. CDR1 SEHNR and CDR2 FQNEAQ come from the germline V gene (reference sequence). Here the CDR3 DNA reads TGTGCCAGCAGCTTAGTCGGTACAGAAAACTATGGCTACACCTTC. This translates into CASSLVGTENYGYTF.

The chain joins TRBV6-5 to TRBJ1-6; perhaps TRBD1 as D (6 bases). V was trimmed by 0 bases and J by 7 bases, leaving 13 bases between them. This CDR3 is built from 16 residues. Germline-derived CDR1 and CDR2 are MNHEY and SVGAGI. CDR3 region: CASSYSMQGLNSPLHF. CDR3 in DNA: TGTGCCAGCAGTTACTCTATGCAGGGGTTAAATTCACCCCTCCACTTT.

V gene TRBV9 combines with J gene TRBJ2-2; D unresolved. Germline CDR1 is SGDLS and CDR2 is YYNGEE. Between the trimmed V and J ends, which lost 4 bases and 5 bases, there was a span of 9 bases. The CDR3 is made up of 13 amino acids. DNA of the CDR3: TGTGCCAGCAGCATCCGACCTACCGGGGAGCTGTTTTTT. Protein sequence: CASSIRPTGELFF.

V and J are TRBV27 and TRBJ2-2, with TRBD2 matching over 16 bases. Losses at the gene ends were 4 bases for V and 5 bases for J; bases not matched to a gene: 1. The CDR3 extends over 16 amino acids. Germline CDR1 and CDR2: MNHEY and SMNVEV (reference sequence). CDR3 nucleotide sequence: TGTGCCAGCAGTTGGGGACTAGCGGGAGGGACCGGGGAGCTGTTTTTT. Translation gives CASSWGLAGGTGELFF.

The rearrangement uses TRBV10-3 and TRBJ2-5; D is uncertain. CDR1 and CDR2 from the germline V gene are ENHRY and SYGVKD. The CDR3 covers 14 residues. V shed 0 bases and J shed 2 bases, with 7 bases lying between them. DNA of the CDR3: TGTGCCATCAGTGAGTCGTCGGATCAAGAGACCCAGTACTTC. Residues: CAISESSDQETQYF.

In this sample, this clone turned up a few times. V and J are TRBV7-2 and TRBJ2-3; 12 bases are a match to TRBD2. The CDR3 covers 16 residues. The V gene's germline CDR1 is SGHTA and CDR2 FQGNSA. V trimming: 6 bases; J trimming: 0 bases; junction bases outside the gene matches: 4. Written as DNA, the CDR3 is TGTGCCAGCAGTCTAGCGGGAGGGTGGAGCACAGATACGCAGTATTTT. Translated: CASSLAGGWSTDTQYF.